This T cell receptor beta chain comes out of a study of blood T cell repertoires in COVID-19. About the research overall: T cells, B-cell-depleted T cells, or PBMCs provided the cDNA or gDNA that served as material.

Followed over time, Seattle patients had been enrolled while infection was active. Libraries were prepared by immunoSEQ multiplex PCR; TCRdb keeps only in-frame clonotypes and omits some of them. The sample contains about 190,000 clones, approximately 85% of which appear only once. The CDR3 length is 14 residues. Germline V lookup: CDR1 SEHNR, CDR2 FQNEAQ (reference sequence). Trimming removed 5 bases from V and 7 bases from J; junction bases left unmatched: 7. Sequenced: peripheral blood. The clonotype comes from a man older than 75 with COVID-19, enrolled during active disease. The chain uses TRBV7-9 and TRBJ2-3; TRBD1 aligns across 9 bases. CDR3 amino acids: CASSHTGGPNTQYF. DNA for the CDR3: TGTGCCAGCAGCCACACAGGGGGCCCAAATACGCAGTATTTT.